The clone carrying this T cell receptor (beta chain) appeared a few times. Antigen specificity is unknown. J was trimmed by 0 bases and V by 5 bases; bases with no gene match: 7. The CDR3 spans 16 residues. Looked up from germline, CDR1 is SGHAT and CDR2 is FQNNGV. This sample stems from a study of T-cell memory formation after mild COVID-19. Study information: TCR clusters were largely donor specific. General observations from the study: Later expanders leaned CD4+, whereas day 15 to 85 contracting clones were balanced CD4/CD8.

UMIs and sample barcodes were carried by the TCR alpha and TCR beta cDNA libraries that 5'RACE produced using constant-segment primers. MiXCR, run by TCRdb on the 5' RACE reads, gives a single entry per CDR3 protein. The sample holds around 300,000 distinct CDR3 sequences; approximately 8% are singletons and the top ten take around a fifth. The sample consisted of PBMCs or a T cell subset sorted from them (not recorded which). The receptor was isolated from a man aged 18 to 29 who had mild COVID-19 (a few samples of this study predate the infection). Cell type and time point are not known. The chain links TRBV11-2 to TRBJ1-2; 9 bases align to TRBD1. The CDR3 region has the DNA TGTGCCAGCAGCATCCGGGACAGGGCTACTAACTATGGCTACACCTTC. Its translation: CASSIRDRATNYGYTF.